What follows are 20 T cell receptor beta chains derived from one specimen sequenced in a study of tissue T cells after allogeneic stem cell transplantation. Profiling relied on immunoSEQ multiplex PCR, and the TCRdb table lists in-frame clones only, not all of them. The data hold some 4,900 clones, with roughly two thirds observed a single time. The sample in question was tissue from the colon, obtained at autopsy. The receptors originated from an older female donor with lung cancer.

The CDR3 sequence: CASSAPRLARSYNEQFF. CDR3 nucleotides: TGTGCCAGCAGTGCCCCCCGACTAGCGAGATCCTACAATGAGCAGTTCTTC. This chain joins TRBV2 and TRBJ2-1; 8 bases agree with TRBD2. Germline V gene lookup returns CDR1 SNHLY and CDR2 FYNNEI. The CDR3 covers 17 residues. After removal of 4 bases from V and 1 base from J, the junction contained 9 bases not matched to a gene. The whole variable domain, filled in from reference TRBV2 and TRBJ2-1, reads EPEVTQTPSHQVTQMGQEVILRCVPISNHLYFYWYRQILGQKVEFLVSFYNNEISEKSEIFDDQFSVERPDGSNFTLKIRSTKLEDSAMYFCASSAPRLARSYNEQFFGPGTRLTVL.

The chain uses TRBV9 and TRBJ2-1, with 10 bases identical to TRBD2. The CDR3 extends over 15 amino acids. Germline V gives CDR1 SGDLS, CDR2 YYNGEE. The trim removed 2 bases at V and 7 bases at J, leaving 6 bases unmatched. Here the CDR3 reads CASSVLAGVRNEQFF. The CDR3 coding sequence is TGTGCCAGCAGCGTCCTAGCGGGGGTGAGGAATGAGCAGTTCTTC. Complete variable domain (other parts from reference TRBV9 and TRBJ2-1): DSGVTQTPKHLITATGQRVTLRCSPRSGDLSVYWYQQSLDQGLQFLIQYYNGEERAKGNILERFSAQQFPDLHSELNLSSLELGDSALYFCASSVLAGVRNEQFFGPGTRLTVL.

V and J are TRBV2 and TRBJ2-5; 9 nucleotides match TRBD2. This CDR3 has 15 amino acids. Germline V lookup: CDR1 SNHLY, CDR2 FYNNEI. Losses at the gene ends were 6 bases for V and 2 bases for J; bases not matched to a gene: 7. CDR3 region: CASRLAGVGQETQYF. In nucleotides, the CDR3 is TGTGCCAGCAGATTAGCGGGGGTGGGTCAAGAGACCCAGTACTTC.

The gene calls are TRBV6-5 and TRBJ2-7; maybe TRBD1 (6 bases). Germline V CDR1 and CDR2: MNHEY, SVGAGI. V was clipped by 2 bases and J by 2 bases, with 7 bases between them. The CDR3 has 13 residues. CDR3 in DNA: TGTGCCAGCAGTTACGAGGGGGCCTACGAGCAGTACTTC. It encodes CASSYEGAYEQYF.

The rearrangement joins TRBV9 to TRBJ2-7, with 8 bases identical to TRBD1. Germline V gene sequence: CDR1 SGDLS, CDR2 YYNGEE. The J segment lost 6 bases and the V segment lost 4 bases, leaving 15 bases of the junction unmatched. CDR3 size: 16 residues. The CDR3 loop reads CASSYGTGRLGGEQYF. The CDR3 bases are TGTGCCAGCAGCTATGGGACAGGAAGGTTGGGGGGCGAGCAGTACTTC.

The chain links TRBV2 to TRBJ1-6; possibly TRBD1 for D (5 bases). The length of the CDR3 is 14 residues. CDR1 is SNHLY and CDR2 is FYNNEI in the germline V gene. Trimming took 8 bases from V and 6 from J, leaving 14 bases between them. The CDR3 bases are TGTGCCAGCTACCGGGACGGAACTAATTCACCCCTCCACTTT. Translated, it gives CASYRDGTNSPLHF.

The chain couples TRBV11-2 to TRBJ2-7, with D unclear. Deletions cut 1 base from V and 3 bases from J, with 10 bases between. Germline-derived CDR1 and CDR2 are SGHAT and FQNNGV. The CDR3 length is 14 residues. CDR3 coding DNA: TGTGCCAGCAGCTTAGCCCCACCATTCTACGAGCAGTACTTC. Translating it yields CASSLAPPFYEQYF.

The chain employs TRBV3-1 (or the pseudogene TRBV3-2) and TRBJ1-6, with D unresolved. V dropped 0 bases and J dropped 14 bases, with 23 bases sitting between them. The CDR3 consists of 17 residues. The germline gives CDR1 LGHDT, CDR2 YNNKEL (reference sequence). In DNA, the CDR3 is TGTGCCAGCAGCCAAGATTATACCTACAAGGAGCGGTTCACCCTCCACTTT. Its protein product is CASSQDYTYKERFTLHF.

This chain's CDR3 is CASSPPPLSGGVPDTQYF. The CDR3 region has the DNA TGCGCCAGCAGCCCGCCTCCTCTCTCCGGGGGGGTGCCAGATACGCAGTATTTT. The chain couples TRBV5-1 to TRBJ2-3, with TRBD2 matching 8 bases. Germline CDR1 and CDR2: SGHRS and YFSETQ. CDR3 size: 18 residues. V gave up 4 bases and J gave up 4 bases; unmatched junction bases: 17.

For the CDR3, the DNA is TGTGCCACCAGTGACCCGACAGGGGGCCCCACAGATACGCAGTATTTT. Its translation: CATSDPTGGPTDTQYF. This chain connects TRBV24-1 to TRBJ2-3; the match to TRBD1 covers 10 bases. Trimming took 4 bases from V and 2 from J; bases not matched to a gene: 5. CDR1 is KGHDR and CDR2 is SFDVKD in the germline V gene. The CDR3 runs to 16 residues.

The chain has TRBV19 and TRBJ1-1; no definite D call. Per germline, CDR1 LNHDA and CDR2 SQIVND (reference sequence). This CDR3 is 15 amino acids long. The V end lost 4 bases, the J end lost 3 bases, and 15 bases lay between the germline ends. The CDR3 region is CASSTAGSHYTEAFF. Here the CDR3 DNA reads TGTGCCAGTAGTACCGCAGGCAGCCACTACACTGAAGCTTTCTTT.

CDR3: CASSRDRNYEQYF. The DNA for the CDR3 is TGTGCCAGCAGCCGGGACAGAAACTACGAGCAGTACTTC. This chain joins TRBV5-5 and TRBJ2-7; 7 positions agree with TRBD1. This CDR3 is 13 amino acids long. The germline V gene has CDR1 SGHKS and CDR2 YYEKEE (reference sequence). The V gene end was trimmed by 4 bases and the J gene end by 3 bases; junction bases not matched to a gene: 4.

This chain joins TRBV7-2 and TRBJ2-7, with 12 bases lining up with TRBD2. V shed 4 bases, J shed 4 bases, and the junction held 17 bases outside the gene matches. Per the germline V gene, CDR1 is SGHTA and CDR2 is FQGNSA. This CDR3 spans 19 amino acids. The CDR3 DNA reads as TGTGCCAGCAGCTCGATTGCGCTGCTAGCGGGAGGGGGAAGTTACGAGCAGTACTTC. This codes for CASSSIALLAGGGSYEQYF.

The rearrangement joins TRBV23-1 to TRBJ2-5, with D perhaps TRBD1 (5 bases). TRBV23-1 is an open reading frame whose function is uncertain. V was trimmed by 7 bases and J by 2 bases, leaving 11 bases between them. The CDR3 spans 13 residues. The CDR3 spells CASNATGQETQYF. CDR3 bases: TGCGCCAGCAACGCTACAGGACAAGAGACCCAGTACTTC.

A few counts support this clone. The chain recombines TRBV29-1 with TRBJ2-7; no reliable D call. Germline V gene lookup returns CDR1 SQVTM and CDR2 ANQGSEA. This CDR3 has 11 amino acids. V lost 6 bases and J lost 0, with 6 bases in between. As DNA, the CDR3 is TGCAGCGTACGGACCTCCTACGAGCAGTACTTC. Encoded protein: CSVRTSYEQYF.

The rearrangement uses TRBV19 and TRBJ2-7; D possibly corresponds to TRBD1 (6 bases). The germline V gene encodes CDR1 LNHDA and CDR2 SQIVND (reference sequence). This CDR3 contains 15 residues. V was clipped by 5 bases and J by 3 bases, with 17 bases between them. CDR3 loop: CASSFALQGDYEQYF. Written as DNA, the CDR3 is TGTGCCAGTAGTTTCGCCCTACAGGGAGACTACGAGCAGTACTTC.

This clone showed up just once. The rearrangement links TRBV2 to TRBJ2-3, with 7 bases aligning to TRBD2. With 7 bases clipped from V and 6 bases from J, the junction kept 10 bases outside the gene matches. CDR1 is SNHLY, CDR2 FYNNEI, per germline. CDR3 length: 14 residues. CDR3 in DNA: TGTGCCAGCACGGGGGGACCAATCATTGATACGCAGTATTTT. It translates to CASTGGPIIDTQYF.

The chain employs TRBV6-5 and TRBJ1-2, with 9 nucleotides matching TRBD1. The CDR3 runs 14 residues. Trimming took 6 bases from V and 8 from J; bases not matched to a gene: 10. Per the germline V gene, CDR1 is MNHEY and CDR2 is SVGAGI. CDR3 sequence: CASRRGQGWEGYTF. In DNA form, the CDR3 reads TGTGCCAGCAGACGGGGACAGGGTTGGGAGGGCTACACCTTC.

The CDR3 loop reads CASSLGSGGALNTDTQYF. CDR3 in DNA: TGTGCCAGCAGCTTAGGTAGCGGGGGGGCCTTGAACACAGATACGCAGTATTTT. The chain couples TRBV7-2 to TRBJ2-3, with TRBD2 identical over 11 bases. The CDR3 is 18 residues long. CDR1 SGHTA and CDR2 FQGNSA come from the germline V gene. V shed 1 base, J shed 2 bases, and the junction held 8 bases outside the gene matches.

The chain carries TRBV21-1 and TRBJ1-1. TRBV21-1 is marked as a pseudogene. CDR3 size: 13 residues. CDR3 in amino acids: CASLGRQNTEAFF. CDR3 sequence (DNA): TGTGCCAGCCTTGGACGGCAGAACACTGAAGCTTTCTTT.